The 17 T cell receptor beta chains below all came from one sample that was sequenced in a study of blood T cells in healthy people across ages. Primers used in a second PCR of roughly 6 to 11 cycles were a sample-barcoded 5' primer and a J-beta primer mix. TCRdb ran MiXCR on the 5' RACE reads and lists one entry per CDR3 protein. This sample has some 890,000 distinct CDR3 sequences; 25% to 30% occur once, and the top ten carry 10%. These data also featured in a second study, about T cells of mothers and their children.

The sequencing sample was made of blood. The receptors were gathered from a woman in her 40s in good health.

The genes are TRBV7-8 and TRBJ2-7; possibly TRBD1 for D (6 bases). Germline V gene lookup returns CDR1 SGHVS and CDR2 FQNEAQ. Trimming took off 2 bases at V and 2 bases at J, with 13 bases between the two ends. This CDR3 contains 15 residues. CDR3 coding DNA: TGTGCCAGCAGCTTAAGCACAGGGATCACCTACGAGCAGTACTTC. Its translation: CASSLSTGITYEQYF.

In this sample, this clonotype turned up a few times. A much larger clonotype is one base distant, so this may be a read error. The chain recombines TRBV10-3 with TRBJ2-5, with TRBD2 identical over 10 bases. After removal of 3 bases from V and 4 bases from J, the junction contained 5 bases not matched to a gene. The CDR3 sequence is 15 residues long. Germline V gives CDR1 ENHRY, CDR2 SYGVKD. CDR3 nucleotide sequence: TGTGCCATCAGTGATAGCGGGGGGCTCCGAGAGACCCAGTACTTC. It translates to CAISDSGGLRETQYF.

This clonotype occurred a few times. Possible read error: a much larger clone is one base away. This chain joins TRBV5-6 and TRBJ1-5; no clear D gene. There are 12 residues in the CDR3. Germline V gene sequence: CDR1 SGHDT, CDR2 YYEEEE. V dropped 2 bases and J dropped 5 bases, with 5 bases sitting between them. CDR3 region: CASSFLHQPQHF. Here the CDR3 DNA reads TGTGCCAGCAGCTTCCTACATCAGCCCCAGCATTTT.

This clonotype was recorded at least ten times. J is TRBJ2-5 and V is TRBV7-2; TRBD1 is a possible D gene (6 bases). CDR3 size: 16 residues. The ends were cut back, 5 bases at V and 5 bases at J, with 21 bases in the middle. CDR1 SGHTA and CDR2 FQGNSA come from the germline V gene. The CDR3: CASSHLGAGVGETQYF. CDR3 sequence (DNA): TGTGCCAGCAGCCACCTGGGGGCCGGGGTTGGGGAGACCCAGTACTTC.

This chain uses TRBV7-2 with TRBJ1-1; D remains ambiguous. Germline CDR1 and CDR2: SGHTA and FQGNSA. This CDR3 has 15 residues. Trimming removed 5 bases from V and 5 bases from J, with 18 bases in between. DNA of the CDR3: TGTGCCAGCAGCCTGGACTTTTCCCCAAAAACTGAAGCTTTCTTT. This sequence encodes CASSLDFSPKTEAFF.

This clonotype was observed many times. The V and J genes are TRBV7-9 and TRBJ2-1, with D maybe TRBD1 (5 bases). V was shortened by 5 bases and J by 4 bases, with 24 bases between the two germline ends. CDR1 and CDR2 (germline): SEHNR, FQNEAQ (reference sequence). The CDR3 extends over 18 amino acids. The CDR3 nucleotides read TGTGCCAGCAGCCAGAGCGTCACAGACAGTCATCCTTACAATGAGCAGTTCTTC. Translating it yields CASSQSVTDSHPYNEQFF.

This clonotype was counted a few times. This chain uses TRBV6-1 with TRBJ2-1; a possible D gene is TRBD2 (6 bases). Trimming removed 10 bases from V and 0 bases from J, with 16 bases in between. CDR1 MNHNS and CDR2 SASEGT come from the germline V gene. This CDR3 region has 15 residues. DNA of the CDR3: TGTGCCATCGGAGGGTACCAACTCTCCTACAATGAGCAGTTCTTC. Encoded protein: CAIGGYQLSYNEQFF.

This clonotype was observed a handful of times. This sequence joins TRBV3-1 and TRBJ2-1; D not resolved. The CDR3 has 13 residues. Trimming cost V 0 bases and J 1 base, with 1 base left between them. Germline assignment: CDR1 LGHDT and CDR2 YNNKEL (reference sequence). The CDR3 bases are TGTGCCAGCAGCCAAGAATCCTACAATGAGCAGTTCTTC. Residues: CASSQESYNEQFF.

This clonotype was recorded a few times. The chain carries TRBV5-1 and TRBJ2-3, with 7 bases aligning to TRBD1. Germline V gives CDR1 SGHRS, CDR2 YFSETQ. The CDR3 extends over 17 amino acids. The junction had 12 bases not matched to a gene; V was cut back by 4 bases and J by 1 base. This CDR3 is CASSPEPRTGRTDTQYF. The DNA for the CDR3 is TGCGCCAGCAGCCCGGAACCTCGGACAGGACGCACAGATACGCAGTATTTT.

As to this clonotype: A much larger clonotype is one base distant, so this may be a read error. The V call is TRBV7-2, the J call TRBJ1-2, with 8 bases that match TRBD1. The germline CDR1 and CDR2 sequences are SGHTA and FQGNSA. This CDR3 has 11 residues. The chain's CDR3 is CASSPDRENIF. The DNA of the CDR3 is TGTGCCAGCAGCCCGGACAGGGAGAACATCTTC.

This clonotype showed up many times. The CDR3 protein is CASSLSQGSYNEQFF. The DNA for the CDR3 is TGTGCCAGCAGCTTGAGCCAGGGGTCATACAATGAGCAGTTCTTC. This chain uses TRBV11-2 with TRBJ2-1; TRBD1 is a possible D gene (6 bases). The CDR3 length is 15 residues. V lost 3 bases, J lost 4 bases, and 13 bases lay in between. Germline lookup yields CDR1 SGHAT and CDR2 FQNNGV.

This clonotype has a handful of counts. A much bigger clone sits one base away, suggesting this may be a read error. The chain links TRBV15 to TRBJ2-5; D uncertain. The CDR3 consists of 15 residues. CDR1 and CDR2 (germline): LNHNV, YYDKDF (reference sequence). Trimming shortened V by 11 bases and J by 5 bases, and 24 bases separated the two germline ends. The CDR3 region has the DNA TGTGCCTCCCGTCCCAGGACCACGACCGGGGAGACCCAGTACTTC. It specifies CASRPRTTTGETQYF.

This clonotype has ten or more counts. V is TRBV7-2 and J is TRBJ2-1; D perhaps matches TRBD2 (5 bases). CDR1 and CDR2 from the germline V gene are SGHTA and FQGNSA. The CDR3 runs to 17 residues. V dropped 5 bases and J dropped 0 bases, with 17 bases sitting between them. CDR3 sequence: CASSPRPPGSSYNEQFF. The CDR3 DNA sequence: TGTGCCAGCAGCCCCCGACCCCCGGGAAGCTCCTACAATGAGCAGTTCTTC.

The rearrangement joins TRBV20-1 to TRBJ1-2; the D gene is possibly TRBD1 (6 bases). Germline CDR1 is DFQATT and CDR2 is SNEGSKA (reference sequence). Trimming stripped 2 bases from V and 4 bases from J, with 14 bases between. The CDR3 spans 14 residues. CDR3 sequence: CSARPTGSAYGYTF. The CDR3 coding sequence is TGCAGTGCTAGACCCACAGGGAGCGCCTATGGCTACACCTTC.

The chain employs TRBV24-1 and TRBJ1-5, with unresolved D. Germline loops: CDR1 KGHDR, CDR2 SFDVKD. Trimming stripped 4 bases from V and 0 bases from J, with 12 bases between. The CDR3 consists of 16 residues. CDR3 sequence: CATSDGGRRSNQPQHF. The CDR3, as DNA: TGTGCCACCAGTGACGGAGGCCGGCGTAGCAATCAGCCCCAGCATTTT.

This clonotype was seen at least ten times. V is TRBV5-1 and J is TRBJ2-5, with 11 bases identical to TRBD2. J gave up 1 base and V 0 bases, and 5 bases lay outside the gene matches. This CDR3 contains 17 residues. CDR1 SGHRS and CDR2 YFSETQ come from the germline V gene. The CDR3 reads CASSLGLAGRFQETQYF. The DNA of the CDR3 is TGCGCCAGCAGCTTGGGACTAGCGGGGAGATTCCAAGAGACCCAGTACTTC.

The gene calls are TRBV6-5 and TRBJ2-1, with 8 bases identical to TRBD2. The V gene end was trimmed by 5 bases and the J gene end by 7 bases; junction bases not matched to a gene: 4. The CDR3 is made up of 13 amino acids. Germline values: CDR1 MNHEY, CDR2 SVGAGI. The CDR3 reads CASSPLAENEQFF. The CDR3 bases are TGTGCCAGCAGTCCACTAGCGGAAAATGAGCAGTTCTTC.